Described below is a single T cell receptor (beta chain) sequence and its context. Its matching antigen is unknown. The study ran its PCR with 60 Vbeta and 13 Jbeta primers. The assay was immunoSEQ multiplex PCR, and TCRdb's table has in-frame clones only and misses some. The table records about 170,000 clones, over 65% of them present only once. Regarding donors, all were healthy bone marrow donors. This sample stems from a study of cytomegalovirus exposure and HLA in healthy donors. Study-wide context: Findings of an earlier analysis included under 140 million unique TCR beta sequences from about 180 million T cells. There were approximately 400 genotyped donors. Of these, 81% fell in the genetic ancestry cluster associated with self-reported Caucasian donors.

Study results and limitations: In an earlier analysis, productive rearrangement rates for most beta V segments clustered near 87% or 30%.

The germline CDR1 and CDR2 sequences are SGHNT and YENEEA. This CDR3 has 13 amino acids. Trimming took 5 bases from V and 6 from J, leaving 14 bases between them. Material for sequencing was PBMCs. This TCR derives from a female donor in good health and CMV-seronegative. The V and J genes are TRBV11-3 and TRBJ2-7; possible D gene TRBD1, 6 bases. Written as DNA, the CDR3 is TGTGCCAGCAGCGTGGGGGCCTGGGGCGAGCAGTACTTC. It is translated as CASSVGAWGEQYF.